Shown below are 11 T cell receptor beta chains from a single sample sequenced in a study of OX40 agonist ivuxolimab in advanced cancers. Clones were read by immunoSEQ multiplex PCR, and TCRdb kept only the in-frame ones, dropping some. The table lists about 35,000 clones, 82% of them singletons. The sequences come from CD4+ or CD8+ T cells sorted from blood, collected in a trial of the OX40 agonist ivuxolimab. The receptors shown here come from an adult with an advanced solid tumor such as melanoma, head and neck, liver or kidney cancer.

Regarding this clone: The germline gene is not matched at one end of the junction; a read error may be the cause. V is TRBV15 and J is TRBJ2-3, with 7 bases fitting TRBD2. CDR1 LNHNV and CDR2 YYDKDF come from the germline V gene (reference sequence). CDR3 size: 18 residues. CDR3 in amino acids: CTTSREEGFTGGPDTQYF. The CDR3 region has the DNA TGTACCACCAGCAGAGAAGAAGGGTTTACGGGGGGTCCAGATACGCAGTATTTT.

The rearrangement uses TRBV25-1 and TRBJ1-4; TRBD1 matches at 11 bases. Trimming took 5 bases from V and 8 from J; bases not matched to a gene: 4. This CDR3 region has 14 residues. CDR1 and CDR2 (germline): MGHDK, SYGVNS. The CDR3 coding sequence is TGTGCCAGCAGTAGTGGACAGGGGGCGGAAAAACTGTTTTTT. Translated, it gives CASSSGQGAEKLFF.

This CDR3 reads CASSSSGGYQETQYF. DNA for the CDR3: TGTGCCAGCAGCTCCTCGGGGGGATACCAAGAGACCCAGTACTTC. J is TRBJ2-5 and V is TRBV7-2; TRBD2 matches 7 bases. The CDR3 has 15 amino acids. Germline V gives CDR1 SGHTA, CDR2 FQGNSA. The V and J ends lost 4 bases and 0 bases, in that order; junction bases with no gene match: 5.

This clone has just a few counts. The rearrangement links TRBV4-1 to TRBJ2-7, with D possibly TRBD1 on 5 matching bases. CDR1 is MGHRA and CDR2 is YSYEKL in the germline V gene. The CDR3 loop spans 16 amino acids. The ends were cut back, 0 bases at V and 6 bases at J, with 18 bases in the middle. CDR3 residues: CASSQEVGALGSEQYF. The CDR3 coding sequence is TGCGCCAGCAGCCAAGAAGTAGGGGCCCTAGGGTCCGAGCAGTACTTC.

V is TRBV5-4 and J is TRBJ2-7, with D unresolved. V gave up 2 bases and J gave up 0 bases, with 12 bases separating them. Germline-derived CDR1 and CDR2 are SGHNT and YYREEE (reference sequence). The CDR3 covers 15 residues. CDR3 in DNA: TGTGCCAGCAGCTTCGGGTCCTTAAGCTCCTACGAGCAGTACTTC. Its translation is CASSFGSLSSYEQYF.

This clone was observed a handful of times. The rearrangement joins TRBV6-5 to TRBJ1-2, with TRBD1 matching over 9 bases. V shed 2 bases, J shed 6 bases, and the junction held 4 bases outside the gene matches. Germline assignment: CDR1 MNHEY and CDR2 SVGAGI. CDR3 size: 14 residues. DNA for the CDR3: TGTGCCAGCAGTTACCGGACAGGGGCCAATGGCTACACCTTC. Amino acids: CASSYRTGANGYTF.

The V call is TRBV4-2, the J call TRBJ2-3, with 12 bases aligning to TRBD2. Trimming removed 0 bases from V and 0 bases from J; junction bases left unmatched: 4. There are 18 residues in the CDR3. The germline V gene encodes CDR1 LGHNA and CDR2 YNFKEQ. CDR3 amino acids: CASSQELAGGLSTDTQYF. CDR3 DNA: TGTGCCAGCAGCCAAGAACTAGCGGGGGGTCTGAGCACAGATACGCAGTATTTT.

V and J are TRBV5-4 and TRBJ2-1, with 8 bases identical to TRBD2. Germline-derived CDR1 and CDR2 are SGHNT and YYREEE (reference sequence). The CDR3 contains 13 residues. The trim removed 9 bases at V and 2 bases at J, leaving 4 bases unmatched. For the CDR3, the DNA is TGTGCCACCCGAGCGGGAGCCTACAATGAGCAGTTCTTC. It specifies CATRAGAYNEQFF.

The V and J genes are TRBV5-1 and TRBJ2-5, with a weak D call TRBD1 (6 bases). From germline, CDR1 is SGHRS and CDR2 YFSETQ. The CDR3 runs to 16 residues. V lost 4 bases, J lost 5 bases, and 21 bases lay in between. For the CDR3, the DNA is TGCGCCAGCAGCCAATGGACAGCCCAGAGAGGGGAGACCCAGTACTTC. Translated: CASSQWTAQRGETQYF.

The CDR3 sequence: CASSQEGEVAEQYF. CDR3 DNA: TGTGCCAGCAGCCAAGAGGGAGAGGTTGCTGAGCAGTACTTC. This chain joins TRBV4-2 and TRBJ2-7; D might be TRBD2 (5 bases). Trimming pared 0 bases from V and 7 bases from J, leaving 13 bases between. The length of the CDR3 is 14 residues. Germline-derived CDR1 and CDR2 are LGHNA and YNFKEQ.

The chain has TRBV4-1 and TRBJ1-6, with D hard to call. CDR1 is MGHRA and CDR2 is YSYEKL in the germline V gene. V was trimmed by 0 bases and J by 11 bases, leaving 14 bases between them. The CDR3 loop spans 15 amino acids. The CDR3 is CASSQDRSAGPPLHF. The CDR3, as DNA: TGCGCCAGCAGCCAAGATCGCAGTGCCGGGCCACCCCTCCACTTT.